A single TCR beta chain is shown here with its context. Reanalyzing the 5' RACE reads, TCRdb keeps one entry per CDR3 protein, without DNA. The sample has under 600,000 distinct CDR3 sequences; the top ten hold almost 1.5%. The data belong to a study of T cells expressing NK-cell markers. CDR1 MNHEY and CDR2 SVGAGI come from the germline V gene. The CDR3 has 13 amino acids. This clonotype was obtained from a woman aged 45-60 years in good health. The rearrangement links TRBV6-5 to TRBJ2-7. Input material: blood T cells: a sorted CD56 or NKG2C T cell subset, CD4+ or CD8+ T cells, or bulk PBMC T cells (not recorded which). This chain's CDR3 is CASSYRPNYEQYF.